This T cell receptor (beta chain) was recorded in a study of blood T cells in healthy people across ages. This CDR3 has 14 amino acids. Germline loops: CDR1 MDHEN, CDR2 SYDVKM. Trimming took 4 bases from V and 4 from J, leaving 10 bases between them. Combining a sample-barcoded 5' primer with a J-beta primer mix, a second PCR ran for 7 to 11 cycles. One entry per CDR3 protein results from TCRdb running MiXCR on the 5' RACE reads. Among 1.5 million or so distinct CDR3 sequences listed, 42% were seen once. This receptor was identified in a young woman in good health. This chain joins TRBV28 and TRBJ1-4, with a weak D call TRBD1 (5 bases). Sequencing input: blood. CDR3 amino acids: CASSSGPRNEKLFF. CDR3 in DNA: TGTGCCAGCAGTTCGGGGCCACGTAATGAAAAACTGTTTTTT.